These 19 T cell receptor beta chains share one sample of origin, sequenced in a study of shared clonotypes between healthy human individuals. Assay used: immunoSEQ multiplex PCR; TCRdb lists only in-frame clones, some missing. The sample has approximately 530,000 clones, 90% to 97% seen once. The sequencing input was naive CD4+ T cells sorted from blood. Subset indicated: CD45RA+ positively selected. The receptors shown here come from a woman in her 30s in good health.

The J gene is TRBJ1-1, the V gene TRBV23-1, with TRBD1 matching 7 bases. TRBV23-1 is treated as an ORF (open reading frame) with a function not yet certain. This CDR3 has 15 residues. The trim removed 3 bases at V and 3 bases at J, leaving 7 bases unmatched. The CDR3 reads CASSHGGRGDTEAFF. The CDR3 DNA reads as TGCGCCAGCAGTCATGGCGGCAGGGGGGACACTGAAGCTTTCTTT.

The chain is built from TRBV11-2 and TRBJ2-3, with a weak D call TRBD1 (5 bases). CDR1 and CDR2 from the germline V gene are SGHAT and FQNNGV. This CDR3 has 14 residues. V lost 3 bases to trimming and J lost 2 bases, with 9 bases between them. The CDR3 loop is CASSFQGDTDTQYF. CDR3 coding DNA: TGTGCCAGCAGCTTTCAGGGTGACACAGATACGCAGTATTTT.

The rearrangement uses TRBV5-4 and TRBJ2-5, with 9 bases that match TRBD2. Losses at the gene ends were 1 base for V and 5 bases for J; bases not matched to a gene: 6. Germline-derived CDR1 and CDR2 are SGHNT and YYREEE (reference sequence). This CDR3 is 15 amino acids long. The CDR3 nucleotides are TGTGCCAGCAGCTTGTCGGCTAGCGGGGCTGAGACCCAGTACTTC. The encoded protein is CASSLSASGAETQYF.

The V and J genes are TRBV29-1 and TRBJ1-5, with D tentatively TRBD1 (5 bases). The length of the CDR3 is 13 residues. CDR1 and CDR2 (germline): SQVTM, ANQGSEA. V was shortened by 6 bases and J by 4 bases, with 13 bases between the two germline ends. The CDR3 DNA reads as TGCAGCGTCCAGAGAGGGGCTAATCAGCCCCAGCATTTT. Amino acids: CSVQRGANQPQHF.

V and J are TRBV6-4 and TRBJ2-7; a weak D match, TRBD2 (5 bases). V was trimmed by 3 bases and J by 0 bases, leaving 9 bases between them. This CDR3 is 14 amino acids long. CDR1 is MRHNA and CDR2 is SNTAGT in the germline V gene. The CDR3, as DNA: TGTGCCAGCAGTGAGAGCGGTAACTCCTACGAGCAGTACTTC. As protein: CASSESGNSYEQYF.

This clone was found once. The V call is TRBV7-7, the J call TRBJ2-2, with a weak D call TRBD1 (6 bases). The CDR3 length is 19 residues. V was trimmed by 1 base and J by 0 bases, leaving 18 bases between them. Germline lookup yields CDR1 SSHAT and CDR2 FNYEAQ (reference sequence). Here the CDR3 reads CASSLDLYSGATNTGELFF. CDR3 sequence (DNA): TGTGCCAGCAGCTTAGATCTGTACTCAGGGGCTACGAACACCGGGGAGCTGTTTTTT.

This clone was counted between two and nine times. V and J are TRBV5-1 and TRBJ2-2; D is unresolved. V was trimmed by 2 bases and J by 1 base, leaving 3 bases between them. There are 13 residues in the CDR3. Germline-derived CDR1 and CDR2 are SGHRS and YFSETQ. In nucleotides, the CDR3 is TGCGCCAGCAGCTTCCAGAACACCGGGGAGCTGTTTTTT. Translated: CASSFQNTGELFF.

The V gene is TRBV6-6, the J gene TRBJ2-7, with TRBD1 matching over 7 bases. V lost 3 bases to trimming and J lost 2 bases; unmatched junction nucleotides: 7. This CDR3 spans 15 amino acids. Germline values: CDR1 MNHNY, CDR2 SVGAGI (reference sequence). CDR3 protein: CASSYGPDRAYEQYF. The CDR3 DNA is TGTGCCAGCAGTTATGGGCCCGACAGGGCCTACGAGCAGTACTTC.

CDR3: CASSFGHLNQPQHF. CDR3 DNA: TGTGCCAGCAGTTTTGGGCACCTTAATCAGCCCCAGCATTTT. The J gene is TRBJ1-5, the V gene TRBV28; D gene ambiguous. Germline V CDR1 and CDR2: MDHEN, SYDVKM. V lost 3 bases, J lost 4 bases, and 10 bases lay in between. The CDR3 runs to 14 residues. The whole variable domain, remainder taken from reference TRBV28 and TRBJ1-5, is DVKVTQSSRYLVKRTGEKVFLECVQDMDHENMFWYRQDPGLGLRLIYFSYDVKMKEKGDIPEGYSVSREKKERFSLILESASTNQTSMYLCASSFGHLNQPQHFGDGTRLSIL.

The chain employs TRBV28 and TRBJ1-2; D unclear. Germline values: CDR1 MDHEN, CDR2 SYDVKM. This CDR3 has 12 amino acids. The ends were cut back, 5 bases at V and 7 bases at J, with 11 bases in the middle. This CDR3 is CASSRLPSGYTF. Here the CDR3 DNA reads TGTGCCAGCAGTCGGTTACCTAGTGGCTACACCTTC.

DNA for the CDR3: TGTGCCTGGAGGCGAGACGGAGGCTATGGCTACACCTTC. Translated, it gives CAWRRDGGYGYTF. The chain joins TRBV30 to TRBJ1-2; D is ambiguous. The CDR3 is 13 residues long. Trimming shortened V by 3 bases and J by 4 bases, and 12 bases separated the two germline ends. CDR1 and CDR2 (germline): GTSNPN, SVGIG (reference sequence).

V is TRBV15 and J is TRBJ1-4; tentatively, D is TRBD1 (5 bases). Between the trimmed V and J ends, which lost 1 base and 0 bases, there was a span of 12 bases. Germline CDR1 and CDR2: LNHNV and YYDKDF (reference sequence). The CDR3 consists of 17 residues. The CDR3 coding sequence is TGTGCCACCAGCAGAGCCCAAGGGACGGCAACTAATGAAAAACTGTTTTTT. Its protein product is CATSRAQGTATNEKLFF. Full variable domain (missing parts from reference TRBV15 and TRBJ1-4): DAMVIQNPRYQVTQFGKPVTLSCSQTLNHNVMYWYQQKSSQAPKLLFHYYDKDFNNEADTPDNFQSRRPNTSFCFLDIRSPGLGDTAMYLCATSRAQGTATNEKLFFGSGTQLSVL.

This rearrangement joins TRBV5-1 to TRBJ1-3; D unclear. V lost 0 bases and J lost 1, with 17 bases in between. The CDR3 has 18 amino acids. Per the germline V gene, CDR1 is SGHRS and CDR2 is YFSETQ. CDR3 nucleotide sequence: TGCGCCAGCAGCTTGGGGCAGGCGAATCCTAAGTCTGGAAACACCATATATTTT. It specifies CASSLGQANPKSGNTIYF.

The chain links TRBV11-2 to TRBJ2-2; maybe TRBD2 (5 bases). This CDR3 is built from 17 residues. CDR1 and CDR2 (germline): SGHAT, FQNNGV. V was pared by 5 bases and J by 5 bases, with 21 bases between. CDR3 sequence (DNA): TGTGCCAGCAGCCTTTTCAACCTAGCCCTTCGGACCGGGGAGCTGTTTTTT. Its translation is CASSLFNLALRTGELFF.

This rearrangement joins TRBV27 to TRBJ1-6; 10 bases fit TRBD1. V shed 4 bases, J shed 8 bases, and the junction held 2 bases outside the gene matches. Germline loops: CDR1 MNHEY, CDR2 SMNVEV (reference sequence). The CDR3 is 14 residues long. The CDR3: CASSWTGGDSPLHF. The CDR3 region has the DNA TGTGCCAGCAGTTGGACAGGGGGAGATTCACCCCTCCACTTT.

This clone was counted once. V and J are TRBV7-9 and TRBJ2-6; D is perhaps TRBD2 (6 bases). Germline V gives CDR1 SEHNR, CDR2 FQNEAQ (reference sequence). CDR3 length: 15 amino acids. V dropped 7 bases and J dropped 4 bases, with 14 bases sitting between them. In nucleotides, the CDR3 is TGTGCCAGCAACCCATGGGACTCGGGGGCCAACGTCCTGACTTTC. Protein: CASNPWDSGANVLTF.

The rearrangement links TRBV19 to TRBJ1-4; no firm D call. CDR3 length equals 14 residues. Looked up from germline, CDR1 is LNHDA and CDR2 is SQIVND (reference sequence). V was pared by 7 bases and J by 8 bases, with 17 bases between. CDR3 sequence reads: CASTHPTQNEKLFF. The CDR3 coding sequence is TGTGCCAGTACCCACCCCACGCAGAACGAAAAACTGTTTTTT.

A single count supports this clone. The V call is TRBV28, the J call TRBJ2-5; the match to TRBD2 covers 7 bases. V lost 1 base and J lost 2; bases outside the gene matches: 13. Germline-derived CDR1 and CDR2 are MDHEN and SYDVKM. The CDR3 loop spans 18 amino acids. For the CDR3, the DNA is TGTGCCAGCAGTTTATTGGGCTGGGGCGGGAGAGTTCAAGAGACCCAGTACTTC. It translates to CASSLLGWGGRVQETQYF.

This clone was detected once. The rearrangement links TRBV10-3 to TRBJ1-1, with TRBD1 as a possible D gene (6 bases). Trimming took off 9 bases at V and 7 bases at J, with 12 bases between the two ends. There are 11 residues in the CDR3. Germline assignment: CDR1 ENHRY and CDR2 SYGVKD. The CDR3 protein is CAIRKQGEAFF. CDR3 nucleotides: TGTGCCATTCGCAAACAGGGTGAAGCTTTCTTT.